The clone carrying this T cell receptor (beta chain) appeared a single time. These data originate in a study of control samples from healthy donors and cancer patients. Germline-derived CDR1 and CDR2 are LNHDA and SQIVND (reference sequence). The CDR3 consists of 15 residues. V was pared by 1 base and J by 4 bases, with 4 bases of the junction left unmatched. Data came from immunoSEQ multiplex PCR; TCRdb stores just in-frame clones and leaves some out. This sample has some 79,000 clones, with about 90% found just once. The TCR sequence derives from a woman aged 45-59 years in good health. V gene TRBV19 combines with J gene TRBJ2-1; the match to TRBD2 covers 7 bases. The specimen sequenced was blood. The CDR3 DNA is TGTGCCAGTAGTATAGCGGGGGGAGGATACAATGAGCAGTTCTTC. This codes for CASSIAGGGYNEQFF.